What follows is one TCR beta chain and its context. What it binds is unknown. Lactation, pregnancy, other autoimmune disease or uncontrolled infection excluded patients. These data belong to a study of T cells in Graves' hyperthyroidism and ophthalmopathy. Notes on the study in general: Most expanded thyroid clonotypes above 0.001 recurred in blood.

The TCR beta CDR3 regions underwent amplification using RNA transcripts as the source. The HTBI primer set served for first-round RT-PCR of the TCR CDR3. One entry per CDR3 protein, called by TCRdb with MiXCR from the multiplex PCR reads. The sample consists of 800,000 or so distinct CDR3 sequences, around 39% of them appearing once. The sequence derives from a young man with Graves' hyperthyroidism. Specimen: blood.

CDR3 bases: TGCGCCAGCAGCCTTCACAGAGGTGCTGAAGCTTTCTTT. Translated, it gives CASSLHRGAEAFF. This rearrangement joins TRBV4-3 to TRBJ1-1; D is uncertain. The V gene lost 4 bases and the J gene lost 6 bases, with 12 bases spanning the gap. Germline V gene data show CDR1 as LGHNA and CDR2 as YSLEER. The CDR3 runs to 13 residues.